The 7 T cell receptor beta chains below come from one sample, sequenced in a study of response to subunit inactivated influenza vaccine (dated by TCRdb to 2017 to 2018). Library generation was performed with RT-PCR. Instrument on record: Illumina HiSeq 2500. The public reads were reanalyzed by TCRdb: fastp trimming at Q25, MiXCR alignment, in-frame beta chains only. Rows matching on CDR3 protein sequence are summarized as one entry with the most common DNA and genes. The sample data list around 470,000 distinct CDR3 sequences, and 7.2% of these were observed just once. Roughly 13% of the sample rests with the top ten. The specimen was PBMCs from blood, collected roughly 24 months after vaccination. Receptors were obtained from a man between 50 and 70 years old who received an inactivated influenza vaccine. Donor details come from another sample of the same person, matched by shared clones.

This clonotype has more than one count but fewer than ten. CDR3 coding DNA: TGTGCCAGCAGCTTAAGGCGGGGGGCCCGTACGCAGTATTTT. Residues: CASSLRRGARTQYF. The chain employs TRBV13 and TRBJ2-3, with 8 bases lining up with TRBD2. The trim removed 2 bases at V and 8 bases at J, leaving 6 bases unmatched. CDR1 and CDR2 from the germline V gene are PRHDT and FYEKMQ (reference sequence). There are 14 residues in the CDR3. The complete variable domain, with remaining parts taken from reference TRBV13 and TRBJ2-3, reads AAGVIQSPRHLIKEKRETATLKCYPIPRHDTVYWYQQGPGQDPQFLISFYEKMQSDKGSIPDRFSAQQFSDYHSELNMSSLELGDSALYFCASSLRRGARTQYFGPGTRLTVL.

The chain uses TRBV10-1 and TRBJ2-5; D not resolved. Trimming shortened V by 5 bases and J by 7 bases, and 11 bases separated the two germline ends. The CDR3 has 12 residues. CDR1 and CDR2 (germline): WNHNN, SYGVQD (reference sequence). The CDR3 DNA follows: TGCGCCAGCAGTATGAGTTCCGGGACCCAGTACTTC. It encodes CASSMSSGTQYF.

CDR3 sequence reads: CASSRLVLDTQYF. The CDR3 DNA reads as TGTGCCAGCAGTCGACTAGTTTTAGATACGCAGTATTTT. V and J are TRBV7-2 and TRBJ2-3, with a possible D match to TRBD2 (6 bases). Trimming took off 6 bases at V and 5 bases at J, with 12 bases between the two ends. The length of the CDR3 is 13 residues. Germline V CDR1 and CDR2: SGHTA, FQGNSA.

This clonotype was counted ten times or more. The gene calls are TRBV20-1 and TRBJ2-5; tentatively, D is TRBD2 (6 bases). The CDR3 is made up of 15 amino acids. CDR1 and CDR2 from the germline V gene are DFQATT and SNEGSKA (reference sequence). V dropped 4 bases and J dropped 1 base, with 16 bases sitting between them. The CDR3 protein is CSANTGSTFQETQYF. The CDR3 DNA sequence: TGCAGTGCTAATACCGGGAGTACTTTCCAAGAGACCCAGTACTTC.

This clonotype was seen at least ten times. The V and J genes are TRBV27 and TRBJ2-1, with D possibly TRBD2 on 5 matching bases. The CDR3 has 18 amino acids. The germline CDR1 and CDR2 sequences are MNHEY and SMNVEV (reference sequence). The ends were cut back, 2 bases at V and 4 bases at J, with 21 bases in the middle. This CDR3 reads CASSLTSPASTRYNEQFF. The CDR3, as DNA: TGTGCCAGCAGTTTAACCTCGCCGGCTAGCACCCGATACAATGAGCAGTTCTTC.

The chain recombines TRBV20-1 with TRBJ2-3, with 11 nucleotides matching TRBD2. Germline CDR1 and CDR2: DFQATT and SNEGSKA (reference sequence). The CDR3 covers 18 residues. After removal of 4 bases from V and 3 bases from J, the junction contained 15 bases not matched to a gene. The CDR3 reads CSAMNPSGRKGRTDTQYF. In DNA, the CDR3 is TGCAGTGCTATGAACCCTAGCGGGAGGAAAGGTCGGACAGATACGCAGTATTTT.

This clonotype showed up just a few times. The chain links TRBV6-2 or TRBV6-3 to TRBJ2-7; no clear D. Germline CDR1 MNHEY, CDR2 SVGEGT. Trimming stripped 6 bases from V and 6 bases from J, with 12 bases between. The CDR3 has 12 amino acids. This chain's CDR3 is CASRPLSGEQYF. CDR3 sequence (DNA): TGTGCCAGCAGACCCTTGTCGGGCGAGCAGTACTTC.